These 8 T cell receptor beta chains were all obtained from the same sample, sequenced in a study of blood T cell repertoires in COVID-19. Assay: immunoSEQ multiplex PCR; the TCRdb copy retains only in-frame clones and omits some. The sample carries 200,000 to 250,000 clones, around 83% recorded once. The specimen was peripheral blood. Receptor source: a woman in her seventies with COVID-19, enrolled during active disease.

The V call is TRBV6-8, the J call TRBJ2-7; TRBD2 is a possible D gene (7 bases). V was trimmed by 2 bases and J by 0 bases, leaving 26 bases between them. This CDR3 contains 20 residues. Germline loops: CDR1 MNHGY, CDR2 SAAAGT. CDR3: CASSYRLGGAIHLSSYEQYF. The CDR3 DNA follows: TGTGCCAGCAGTTACCGCCTTGGGGGGGCGATTCACCTGAGCTCCTACGAGCAGTACTTC.

The CDR3 protein is CSVDKRTANTEAFF. As DNA, the CDR3 is TGCAGCGTTGATAAGAGGACAGCGAACACTGAAGCTTTCTTT. This chain joins TRBV29-1 and TRBJ1-1; D perhaps matches TRBD1 (6 bases). Germline V gene lookup returns CDR1 SQVTM and CDR2 ANQGSEA. This CDR3 has 14 residues. V was pared by 3 bases and J by 1 base, with 12 bases between.

V is TRBV27 and J is TRBJ2-5; 7 bases line up with TRBD1. CDR3 length equals 14 residues. CDR1 MNHEY and CDR2 SMNVEV come from the germline V gene (reference sequence). With 4 bases clipped from V and 11 bases from J, the junction kept 13 bases outside the gene matches. For the CDR3, the DNA is TGTGCCAGCAGTTCGGACAGGTTGGTTGTCCCTCAGTACTTC. It specifies CASSSDRLVVPQYF.

This clone was observed a handful of times. V and J are TRBV4-3 and TRBJ2-5; 8 bases are shared with TRBD2. The length of the CDR3 is 16 residues. V was clipped by 1 base and J by 5 bases; unmatched bases: 9. CDR1 LGHNA and CDR2 YSLEER come from the germline V gene. The CDR3 protein is CASSQGGGYAPETQYF. The CDR3 coding sequence is TGCGCCAGCAGCCAAGGCGGGGGGTATGCTCCGGAGACCCAGTACTTC.

This clone came up a few times. The chain links TRBV7-2 to TRBJ2-3; a weak D match, TRBD1 (7 bases). Germline V gene lookup returns CDR1 SGHTA and CDR2 FQGNSA. V was clipped by 5 bases and J by 2 bases, with 14 bases between them. The CDR3 runs 15 residues. CDR3 in DNA: TGTGCCAGCAGCCCGCACAGGGGACTCACAGATACGCAGTATTTT. Encoded protein: CASSPHRGLTDTQYF.

The chain has TRBV6-5 and TRBJ1-2; weak D call: TRBD1 (5 bases). Germline assignment: CDR1 MNHEY and CDR2 SVGAGI. The ends were cut back, 6 bases at V and 4 bases at J, with 9 bases in the middle. The CDR3 loop spans 12 amino acids. CDR3 sequence: CASSGGSYGYTF. The CDR3 DNA reads TGTGCCAGCAGCGGGGGAAGCTATGGCTACACCTTC.

The chain combines TRBV6-5 with TRBJ1-5; 8 positions match TRBD1. Germline trimming cut 6 bases from V and 4 bases from J; bases unmatched to any gene: 5. This CDR3 region has 14 residues. Germline-derived CDR1 and CDR2 are MNHEY and SVGAGI. CDR3 in amino acids: CASRSGQGNQPQHF. For the CDR3, the DNA is TGTGCCAGCAGGAGCGGACAGGGAAATCAGCCCCAGCATTTT.

The chain carries TRBV19 and TRBJ1-5; perhaps TRBD1 as D (5 bases). The V and J ends lost 9 bases and 2 bases respectively, with 14 bases between them. This CDR3 spans 14 amino acids. Germline values: CDR1 LNHDA, CDR2 SQIVND (reference sequence). In DNA, the CDR3 is TGTGCCAGCTCTACTACAGGACGCAATCAGCCCCAGCATTTT. As protein: CASSTTGRNQPQHF.